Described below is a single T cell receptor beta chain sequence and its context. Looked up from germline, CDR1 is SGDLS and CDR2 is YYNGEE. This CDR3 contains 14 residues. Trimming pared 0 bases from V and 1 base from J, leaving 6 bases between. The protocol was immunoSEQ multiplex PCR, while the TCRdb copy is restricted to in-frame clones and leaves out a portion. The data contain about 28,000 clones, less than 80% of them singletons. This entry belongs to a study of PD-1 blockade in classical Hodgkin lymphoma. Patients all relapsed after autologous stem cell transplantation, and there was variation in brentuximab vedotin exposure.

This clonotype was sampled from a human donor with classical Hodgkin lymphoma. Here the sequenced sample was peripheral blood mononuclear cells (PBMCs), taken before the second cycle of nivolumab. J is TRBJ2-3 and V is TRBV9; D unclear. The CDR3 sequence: CASSVDAGTDTQYF. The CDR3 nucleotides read TGTGCCAGCAGCGTAGACGCAGGCACAGATACGCAGTATTTT.